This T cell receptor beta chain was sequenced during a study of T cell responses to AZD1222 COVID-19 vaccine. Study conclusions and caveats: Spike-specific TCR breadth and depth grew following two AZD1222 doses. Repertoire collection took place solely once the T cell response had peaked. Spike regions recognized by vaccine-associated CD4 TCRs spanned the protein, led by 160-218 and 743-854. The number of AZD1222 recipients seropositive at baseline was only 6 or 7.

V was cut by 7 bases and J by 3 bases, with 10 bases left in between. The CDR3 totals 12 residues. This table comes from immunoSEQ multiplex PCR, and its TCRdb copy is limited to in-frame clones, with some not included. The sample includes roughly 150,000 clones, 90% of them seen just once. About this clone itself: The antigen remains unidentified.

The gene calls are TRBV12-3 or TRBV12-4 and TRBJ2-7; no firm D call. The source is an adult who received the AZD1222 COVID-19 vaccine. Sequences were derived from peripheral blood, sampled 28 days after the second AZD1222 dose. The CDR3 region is CASNKDGYEQYF. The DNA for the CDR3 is TGTGCCAGCAACAAGGACGGCTACGAGCAGTACTTC.